The entry below describes one T cell receptor (beta chain). This may be a read error, as it is one base from a much larger clone. This record comes from a study of early T cells in non-severe SARS-CoV-2 infection. Study information: Chains were not paired, and sequencing was done on bulk RNA from unsorted whole blood.

Trimming stripped 4 bases from V and 5 bases from J, with 16 bases between. Looked up from germline, CDR1 is GTSNPN and CDR2 is SVGIG (reference sequence). The CDR3 loop spans 14 amino acids. Individual cDNA molecules received unique molecular identifiers during library preparation. TCRdb independently ran MiXCR on the 5' RACE reads; one entry per CDR3 protein. The sample yields fewer than 75,000 distinct CDR3 sequences, around 18% seen once. The sample consisted of whole blood, taken at baseline. The chain couples TRBV30 to TRBJ2-3, with no clear D. The sequence came from an adult who was a healthcare worker with PCR-confirmed SARS-CoV-2 infection or an uninfected control (not recorded which). The CDR3 protein is CAWTEKARIDTQYF. In nucleotides, the CDR3 is TGTGCCTGGACGGAGAAGGCGCGCATAGATACGCAGTATTTT.